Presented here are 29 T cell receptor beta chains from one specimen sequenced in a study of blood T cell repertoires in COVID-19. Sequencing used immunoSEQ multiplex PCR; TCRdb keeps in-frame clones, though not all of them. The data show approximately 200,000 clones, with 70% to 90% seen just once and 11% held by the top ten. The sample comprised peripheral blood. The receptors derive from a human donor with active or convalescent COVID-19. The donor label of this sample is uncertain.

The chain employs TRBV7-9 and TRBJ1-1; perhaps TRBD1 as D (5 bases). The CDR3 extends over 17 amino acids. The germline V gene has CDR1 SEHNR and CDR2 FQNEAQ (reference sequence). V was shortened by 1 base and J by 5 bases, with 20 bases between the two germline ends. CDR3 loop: CASSLVGWGREGTEAFF. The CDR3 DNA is TGTGCCAGCAGCTTAGTCGGTTGGGGCAGGGAGGGAACTGAAGCTTTCTTT.

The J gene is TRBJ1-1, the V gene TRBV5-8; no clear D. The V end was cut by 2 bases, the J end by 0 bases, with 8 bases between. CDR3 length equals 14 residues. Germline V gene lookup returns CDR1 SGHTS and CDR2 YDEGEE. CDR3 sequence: CASSFRTLNTEAFF. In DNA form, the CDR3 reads TGTGCCAGCAGCTTCAGAACCTTGAACACTGAAGCTTTCTTT.

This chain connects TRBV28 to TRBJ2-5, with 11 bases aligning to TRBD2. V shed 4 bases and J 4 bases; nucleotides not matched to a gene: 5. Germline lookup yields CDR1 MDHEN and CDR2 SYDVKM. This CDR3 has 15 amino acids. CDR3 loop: CASSSFLAGGETQYF. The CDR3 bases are TGTGCCAGCAGTTCGTTCCTAGCGGGAGGAGAGACCCAGTACTTC.

CDR3 sequence reads: CASSENPRVTSYEQYF. The CDR3 bases are TGTGCCAGCAGCGAAAATCCCAGGGTGACCTCCTACGAGCAGTACTTC. The V and J genes are TRBV9 and TRBJ2-7; maybe TRBD1 (5 bases). CDR1 is SGDLS and CDR2 is YYNGEE in the germline V gene. The CDR3 length is 16 residues. V shed 3 bases and J shed 0 bases, with 16 bases lying between them.

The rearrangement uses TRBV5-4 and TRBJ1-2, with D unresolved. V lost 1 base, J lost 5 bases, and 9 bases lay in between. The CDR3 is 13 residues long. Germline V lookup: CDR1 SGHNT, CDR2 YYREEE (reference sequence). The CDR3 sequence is CASSLRNLYGYTF. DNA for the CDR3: TGTGCCAGCAGCTTGCGTAATTTATATGGCTACACCTTC.

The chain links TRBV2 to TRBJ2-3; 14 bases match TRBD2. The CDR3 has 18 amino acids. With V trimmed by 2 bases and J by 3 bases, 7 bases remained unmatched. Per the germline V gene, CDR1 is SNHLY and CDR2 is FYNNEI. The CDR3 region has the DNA TGTGCCAGCAGTGAAACCCGACTAGCGGGAGGGCCTACAGATACGCAGTATTTT. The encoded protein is CASSETRLAGGPTDTQYF.

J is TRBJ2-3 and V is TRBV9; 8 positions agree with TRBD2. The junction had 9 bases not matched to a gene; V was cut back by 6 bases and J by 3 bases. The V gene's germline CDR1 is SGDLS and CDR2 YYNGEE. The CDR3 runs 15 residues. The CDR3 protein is CASMGAAGDTDTQYF. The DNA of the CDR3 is TGTGCCAGCATGGGGGCAGCGGGGGATACAGATACGCAGTATTTT.

DNA for the CDR3: TGTGCCAGCAGTGAAGGGAGGTCTAGCGGGTACAATGAGCAGTTCTTC. Protein product: CASSEGRSSGYNEQFF. This chain joins TRBV25-1 and TRBJ2-1; 8 positions agree with TRBD2. This CDR3 region has 16 residues. V lost 2 bases, J lost 4 bases, and 7 bases stayed unmatched. Germline CDR1 reads MGHDK; CDR2 reads SYGVNS. Variable domain in full (rest from reference TRBV25-1 and TRBJ2-1): EADIYQTPRYLVIGTGKKITLECSQTMGHDKMYWYQQDPGMELHLIHYSYGVNSTEKGDLSSESTVSRIRTEHFPLTLESARPSHTSQYLCASSEGRSSGYNEQFFGPGTRLTVL.

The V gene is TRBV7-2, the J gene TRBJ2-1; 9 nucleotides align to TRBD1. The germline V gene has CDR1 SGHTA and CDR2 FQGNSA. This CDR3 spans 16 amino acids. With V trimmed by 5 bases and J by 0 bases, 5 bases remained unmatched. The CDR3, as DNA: TGTGCCAGCAGCCCAGGGACAGGGAACTCCTACAATGAGCAGTTCTTC. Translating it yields CASSPGTGNSYNEQFF. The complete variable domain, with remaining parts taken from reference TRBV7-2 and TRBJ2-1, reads GAGVSQSPSNKVTEKGKDVELRCDPISGHTALYWYRQSLGQGLEFLIYFQGNSAPDKSGLPSDRFSAERTGGSVSTLTIQRTQQEDSAVYLCASSPGTGNSYNEQFFGPGTRLTVL.

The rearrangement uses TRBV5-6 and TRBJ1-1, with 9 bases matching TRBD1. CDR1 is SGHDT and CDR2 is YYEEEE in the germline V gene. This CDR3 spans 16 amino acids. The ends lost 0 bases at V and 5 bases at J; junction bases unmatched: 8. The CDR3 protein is CASSLVQGAVRTEAFF. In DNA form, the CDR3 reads TGTGCCAGCAGCTTGGTACAGGGGGCTGTGAGAACTGAAGCTTTCTTT.

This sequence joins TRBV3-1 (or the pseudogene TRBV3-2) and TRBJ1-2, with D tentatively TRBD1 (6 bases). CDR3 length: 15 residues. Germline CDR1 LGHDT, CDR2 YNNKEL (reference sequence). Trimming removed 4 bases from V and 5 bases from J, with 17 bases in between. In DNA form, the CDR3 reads TGTGCCAGCAGCCTGCAACGGACAGCCATATATGGCTACACCTTC. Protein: CASSLQRTAIYGYTF.

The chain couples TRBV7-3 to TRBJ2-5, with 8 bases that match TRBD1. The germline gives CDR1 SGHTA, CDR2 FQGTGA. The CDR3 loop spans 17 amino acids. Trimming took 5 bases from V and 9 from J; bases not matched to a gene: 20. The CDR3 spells CASSPFQWTGSPLPQYF. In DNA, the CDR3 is TGTGCCAGCAGCCCTTTCCAGTGGACAGGGAGCCCCCTCCCCCAGTACTTC.

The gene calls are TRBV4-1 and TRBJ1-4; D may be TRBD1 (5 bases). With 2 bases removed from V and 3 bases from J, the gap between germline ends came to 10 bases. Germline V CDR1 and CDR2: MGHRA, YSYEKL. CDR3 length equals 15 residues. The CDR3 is CASSQIQGANEKLFF. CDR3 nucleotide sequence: TGCGCCAGCAGCCAAATACAAGGGGCTAATGAAAAACTGTTTTTT.

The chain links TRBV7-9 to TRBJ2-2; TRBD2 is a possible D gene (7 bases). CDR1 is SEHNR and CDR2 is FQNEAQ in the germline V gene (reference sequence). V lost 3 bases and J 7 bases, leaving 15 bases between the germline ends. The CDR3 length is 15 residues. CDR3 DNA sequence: TGTGCCAGCAGCTTCATGGGGGGGCTTATCGGGGAGCTGTTTTTT. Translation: CASSFMGGLIGELFF. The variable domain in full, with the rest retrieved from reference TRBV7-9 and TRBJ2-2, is DTGVSQNPRHKITKRGQNVTFRCDPISEHNRLYWYRQTLGQGPEFLTYFQNEAQLEKSRLLSDRFSAERPKGSFSTLEIQRTEQGDSAMYLCASSFMGGLIGELFFGEGSRLTVL.

Written as DNA, the CDR3 is TGTGCCAGCAGCTCCCCGGGACTAGCGGGAGCAATGAAAAACATTCAGTACTTC. Protein: CASSSPGLAGAMKNIQYF. The gene calls are TRBV7-8 and TRBJ2-4, with 14 bases aligning to TRBD2. Germline V gene lookup returns CDR1 SGHVS and CDR2 FQNEAQ. V was clipped by 4 bases and J by 4 bases; unmatched bases: 9. The CDR3 has 18 residues.

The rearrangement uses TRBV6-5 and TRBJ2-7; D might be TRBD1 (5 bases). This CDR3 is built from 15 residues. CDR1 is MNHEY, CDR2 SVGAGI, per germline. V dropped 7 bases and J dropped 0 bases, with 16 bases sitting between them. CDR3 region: CASTEGALSSYEQYF. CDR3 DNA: TGTGCCAGCACCGAAGGGGCCCTAAGCTCCTACGAGCAGTACTTC.

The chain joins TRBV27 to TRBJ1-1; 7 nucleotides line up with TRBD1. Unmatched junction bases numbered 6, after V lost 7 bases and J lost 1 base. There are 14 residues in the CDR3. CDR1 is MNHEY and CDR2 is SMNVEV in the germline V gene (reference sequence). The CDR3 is CASNRQGPNTEAFF. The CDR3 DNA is TGTGCCAGCAATAGACAGGGTCCGAACACTGAAGCTTTCTTT.

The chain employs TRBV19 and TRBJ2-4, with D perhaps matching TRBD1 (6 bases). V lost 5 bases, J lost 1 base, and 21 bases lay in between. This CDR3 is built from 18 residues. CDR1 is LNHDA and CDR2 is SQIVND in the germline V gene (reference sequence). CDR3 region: CASSPRGRFGRAKNIQYF. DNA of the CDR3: TGTGCCAGTAGTCCCAGGGGCCGGTTTGGGCGTGCCAAAAACATTCAGTACTTC.

The CDR3 DNA is TGTGCCAGTAGTAAGCAAATCGGAGATACGCAGTATTTT. Its protein product is CASSKQIGDTQYF. V and J are TRBV19 and TRBJ2-3; D not resolved. The CDR3 is 13 amino acids. Germline loops: CDR1 LNHDA, CDR2 SQIVND (reference sequence). V lost 4 bases and J lost 5, with 10 bases in between. Using reference TRBV19 and TRBJ2-3 for the parts outside the CDR3, the full variable domain is DGGITQSPKYLFRKEGQNVTLSCEQNLNHDAMYWYRQDPGQGLRLIYYSQIVNDFQKGDIAEGYSVSREKKESFPLTVTSAQKNPTAFYLCASSKQIGDTQYFGPGTRLTVL.

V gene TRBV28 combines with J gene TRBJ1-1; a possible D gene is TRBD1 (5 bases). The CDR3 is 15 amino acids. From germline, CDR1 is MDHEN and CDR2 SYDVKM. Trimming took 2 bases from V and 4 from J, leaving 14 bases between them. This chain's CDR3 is CASSLGGARITEAFF. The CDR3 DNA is TGTGCCAGCAGTTTAGGAGGGGCGCGTATCACTGAAGCTTTCTTT.

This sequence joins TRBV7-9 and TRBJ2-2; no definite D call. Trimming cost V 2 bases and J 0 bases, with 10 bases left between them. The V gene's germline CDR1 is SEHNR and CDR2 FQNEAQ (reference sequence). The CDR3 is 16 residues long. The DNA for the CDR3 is TGTGCCAGCAGCTTAAAAGCCTTCCCGAACACCGGGGAGCTGTTTTTT. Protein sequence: CASSLKAFPNTGELFF.

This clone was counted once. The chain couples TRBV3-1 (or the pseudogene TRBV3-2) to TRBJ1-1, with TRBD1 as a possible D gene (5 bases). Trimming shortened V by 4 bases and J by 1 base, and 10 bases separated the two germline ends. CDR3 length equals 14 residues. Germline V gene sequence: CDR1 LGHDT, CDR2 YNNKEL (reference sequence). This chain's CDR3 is CASSPRQQNTEAFF. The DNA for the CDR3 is TGTGCCAGCAGCCCCCGACAGCAGAACACTGAAGCTTTCTTT.

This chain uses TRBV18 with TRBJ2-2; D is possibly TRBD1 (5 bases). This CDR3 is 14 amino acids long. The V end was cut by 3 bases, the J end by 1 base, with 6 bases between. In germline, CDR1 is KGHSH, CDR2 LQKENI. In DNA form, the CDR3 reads TGTGCCAGCTCACCCAGGGTGAACACCGGGGAGCTGTTTTTT. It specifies CASSPRVNTGELFF. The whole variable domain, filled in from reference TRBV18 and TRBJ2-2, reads NAGVMQNPRHLVRRRGQEARLRCSPMKGHSHVYWYRQLPEEGLKFMVYLQKENIIDESGMPKERFSAEFPKEGPSILRIQQVVRGDSAAYFCASSPRVNTGELFFGEGSRLTVL.

The CDR3 DNA reads TGTGCCTGGAGTGGCGGGATCCGCTATAATTCACCCCTCCACTTT. As protein: CAWSGGIRYNSPLHF. The genes are TRBV30 and TRBJ1-6; no firm D call. Trimming removed 1 base at V and 3 bases at J, with 10 bases between. The CDR3 extends over 15 amino acids. Germline CDR1 GTSNPN, CDR2 SVGIG (reference sequence).

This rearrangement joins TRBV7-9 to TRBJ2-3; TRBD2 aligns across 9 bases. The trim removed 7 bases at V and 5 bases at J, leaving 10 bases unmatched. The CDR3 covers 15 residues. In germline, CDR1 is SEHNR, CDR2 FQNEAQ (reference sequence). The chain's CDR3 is CASTSRLAGKDTQYF. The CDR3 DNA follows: TGTGCCAGCACCTCCCGGCTAGCGGGAAAAGATACGCAGTATTTT.

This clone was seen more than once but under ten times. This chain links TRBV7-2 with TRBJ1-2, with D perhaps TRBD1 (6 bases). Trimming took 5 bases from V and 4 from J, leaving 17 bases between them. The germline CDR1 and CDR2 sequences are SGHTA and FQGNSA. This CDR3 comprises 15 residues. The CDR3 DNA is TGTGCCAGCAGCCCGAGACAGGACCCTCTCTATGGCTACACCTTC. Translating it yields CASSPRQDPLYGYTF.

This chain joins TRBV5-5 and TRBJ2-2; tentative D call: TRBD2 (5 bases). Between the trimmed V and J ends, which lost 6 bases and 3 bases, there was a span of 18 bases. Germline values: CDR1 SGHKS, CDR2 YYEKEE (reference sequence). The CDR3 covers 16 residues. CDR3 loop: CASTLGRGLDTGELFF. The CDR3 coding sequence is TGTGCCAGCACTTTGGGGAGAGGGTTGGACACCGGGGAGCTGTTTTTT.

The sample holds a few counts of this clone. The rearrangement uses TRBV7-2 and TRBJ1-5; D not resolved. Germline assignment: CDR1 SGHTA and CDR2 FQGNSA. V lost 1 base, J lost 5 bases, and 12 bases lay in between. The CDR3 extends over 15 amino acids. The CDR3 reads CASSLERGWDQPQHF. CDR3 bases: TGTGCCAGCAGCTTAGAGAGAGGTTGGGATCAGCCCCAGCATTTT.

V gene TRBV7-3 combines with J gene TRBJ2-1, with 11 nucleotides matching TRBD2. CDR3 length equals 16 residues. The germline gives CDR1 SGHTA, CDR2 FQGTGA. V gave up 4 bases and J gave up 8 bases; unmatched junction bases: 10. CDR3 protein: CASSSLAGVSGHEQFF. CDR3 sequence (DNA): TGTGCCAGCAGCTCACTAGCGGGGGTCAGTGGGCATGAGCAGTTCTTC. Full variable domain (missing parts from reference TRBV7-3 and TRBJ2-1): GAGVSQTPSNKVTEKGKYVELRCDPISGHTALYWYRQSLGQGPEFLIYFQGTGAADDSGLPNDRFFAVRPEGSVSTLKIQRTERGDSAVYLCASSSLAGVSGHEQFFGPGTRLTVL.